These 3 T cell receptor beta chains were sequenced from one sample in a study of blood T cell repertoires in COVID-19. Clones were sequenced by immunoSEQ multiplex PCR, and TCRdb holds only the in-frame ones, with some missing. This table has 110,000 to 150,000 clones, about 82% appearing once. Sequencing was done on a sample of PBMCs or T cells enriched from blood (not recorded which). The receptors derive from a woman between 35 and 50 years old who had recovered from COVID-19.

The J gene is TRBJ2-7, the V gene TRBV2; D may be TRBD1 (5 bases). The CDR3 runs 15 residues. Between the trimmed V and J ends, which lost 5 bases and 2 bases, there was a span of 16 bases. Per germline, CDR1 SNHLY and CDR2 FYNNEI. The CDR3 region has the DNA TGTGCCAGCAGTTCTCAGGGAAGAGAAACCTACGAGCAGTACTTC. Amino acid sequence: CASSSQGRETYEQYF.

The J gene is TRBJ1-2, the V gene TRBV2; D is uncertain. Germline V gene sequence: CDR1 SNHLY, CDR2 FYNNEI. The V and J ends lost 7 bases and 4 bases respectively, with 13 bases between them. The CDR3 sequence is 13 residues long. The CDR3 loop reads CASTLLNGYGYTF. Here the CDR3 DNA reads TGTGCCAGCACCCTCCTCAACGGCTATGGCTACACCTTC.

V is TRBV28 and J is TRBJ1-5; 12 bases line up with TRBD1. Trimming removed 5 bases from V and 6 bases from J; junction bases left unmatched: 8. Per the germline V gene, CDR1 is MDHEN and CDR2 is SYDVKM. The CDR3 is made up of 16 amino acids. The CDR3 DNA sequence: TGTGCCAGCAGTCCCCGGGGACAGGGGGCAGGTCAGCCCCAGCATTTT. This sequence encodes CASSPRGQGAGQPQHF. Combining the CDR3 with reference TRBV28 and TRBJ1-5 gives the whole variable domain DVKVTQSSRYLVKRTGEKVFLECVQDMDHENMFWYRQDPGLGLRLIYFSYDVKMKEKGDIPEGYSVSREKKERFSLILESASTNQTSMYLCASSPRGQGAGQPQHFGDGTRLSIL.